The 5 T cell receptor beta chains below all came from one sample that was sequenced in a study of blood T cell repertoires in COVID-19. The assay was immunoSEQ multiplex PCR, and TCRdb's table has in-frame clones only and misses some. The sample lists 90,000 to 150,000 clones; approximately 92% were seen once. Source material: peripheral blood. These receptors were taken from a man between 65 and 85 years old with active or convalescent COVID-19.

The rearrangement joins TRBV11-2 to TRBJ2-1, with 11 bases identical to TRBD2. Trimming at V came to 5 bases and at J to 7 bases, leaving 10 bases not matched to a gene. This CDR3 is 16 amino acids long. Germline V gene data show CDR1 as SGHAT and CDR2 as FQNNGV. The CDR3 nucleotides read TGTGCCAGCAGCCTTACTAGCGGGAGTATGGCGAATGAGCAGTTCTTC. This codes for CASSLTSGSMANEQFF.

This chain joins TRBV6-1 and TRBJ2-1; 9 bases match TRBD1. Germline loops: CDR1 MNHNS, CDR2 SASEGT. V lost 3 bases to trimming and J lost 9 bases; unmatched junction nucleotides: 3. The CDR3 totals 13 residues. CDR3 in amino acids: CASSEGQGLEQFF. The CDR3 DNA is TGTGCCAGCAGTGAGGGACAGGGTCTTGAGCAGTTCTTC.

This chain joins TRBV19 and TRBJ2-6; TRBD1 matches at 10 bases. This CDR3 is built from 19 residues. Germline trimming cut 3 bases from V and 0 bases from J; bases unmatched to any gene: 8. Germline V CDR1 and CDR2: LNHDA, SQIVND (reference sequence). Here the CDR3 reads CASSIKATGGASGANVLTF. The CDR3 nucleotides are TGTGCCAGTAGTATTAAGGCGACAGGGGGCGCCTCTGGGGCCAACGTCCTGACTTTC.

This chain joins TRBV3-1 (or the pseudogene TRBV3-2) and TRBJ2-1; no definite D call. The V end lost 4 bases, the J end lost 7 bases, and 23 bases lay between the germline ends. This CDR3 contains 17 residues. In germline, CDR1 is LGHDT, CDR2 YNNKEL (reference sequence). Here the CDR3 DNA reads TGTGCCAGCAGCCTCCTAGGTAGCCAAGATGGTTGGAATGAGCAGTTCTTC. It encodes CASSLLGSQDGWNEQFF.

The rearrangement joins TRBV6-5 to TRBJ1-6; TRBD1 might be the D (6 bases). Germline V lookup: CDR1 MNHEY, CDR2 SVGAGI. The CDR3 covers 12 residues. Trimming stripped 6 bases from V and 10 bases from J, with 10 bases between. CDR3 coding DNA: TGTGCCAGCAGGATACAGGGATCACCCCTCCACTTT. It yields the protein CASRIQGSPLHF.